In its sample, the clone carrying this T cell receptor beta chain was seen once. The antigen is unknown. This sample's treatment: approximately 9-day PBMC culture with coronavirus spike peptide pools or control peptides (ViraFEST assay). After being plated at under 2.5 million per well, PBMCs were cultured with about 10 IU/ml IL-2 and around 9.7 ug/ml peptide pools. An Oncomine TCR Beta short-read assay was used to sequence the DNA from cultured CD4+ T cells. TCRdb re-called the PCR reads through MiXCR, storing one row per CDR3 protein. The sample has more than 10,000 distinct CDR3 sequences, 45% to 65% seen once. The sample belongs to a study of vaccination and CD4 T cells after COVID-19. Study background: Convalescent individuals exhibited SARS-CoV-2 positivity on nasal swab PCR, with nine mild and one severe presentation. Convalescents were six males and four females, two of them Hispanic. The authors gave control cultures a CEFX pool, an HIV-1 Nef pool, or no peptide.

Per germline, CDR1 SGHNT and CDR2 YYREEE (reference sequence). V trimming: 4 bases; J trimming: 7 bases; junction bases outside the gene matches: 7. This CDR3 comprises 14 residues. The receptor's source is a human donor who had recovered from COVID-19. The sequencing sample was made of CD4+ T cells from blood, cultured in vitro. The chain employs TRBV5-4 and TRBJ2-2; 7 nucleotides match TRBD1. The chain's CDR3 is CASSREQGLGELFF. For the CDR3, the DNA is TGTGCCAGCAGCAGAGAACAGGGGCTCGGGGAGCTGTTTTTT.